These 30 T cell receptor beta chains share one sample of origin, sequenced in a study of molecular identifiers for immune sequencing clone quantification (dated by TCRdb to the late 2010s). Library creation used PCR. TCRdb names Illumina HiSeq 4000 as the instrument used. The public reads were quality trimmed at Q25 with fastp and then assembled into clones with MiXCR by TCRdb, keeping productive beta chains. Rows are combined by CDR3 protein, so each entry shows the most common genes and DNA. The sample has about 640,000 distinct CDR3 sequences on record, just under 20% of them singletons. Of the sample, about 0.9% falls within the top ten clones. Material for sequencing was naive CD8+ T cells from blood, with Jurkat cell RNA spiked in. The sample's cell subset or site label, decoded: FACS-sorted CD8+CD4-CCR7+CD45RA+ naive T cells. The receptors were sampled from a human donor in good health. Some libraries in this study had Jurkat cell RNA spiked in.

This chain connects TRBV7-9 to TRBJ1-2, with unresolved D. The CDR3 runs 13 residues. The germline V gene encodes CDR1 SEHNR and CDR2 FQNEAQ (reference sequence). Trimming left V 5 bases short and J 4 bases short, with 11 bases between. CDR3: CASSGPSGYGYTF. In nucleotides, the CDR3 is TGTGCCAGCAGCGGTCCTAGTGGCTATGGCTACACCTTC.

This clonotype was seen a few times. The chain couples TRBV4-1 to TRBJ2-5, with 8 bases lining up with TRBD2. V trimming: 1 base; J trimming: 3 bases; junction bases outside the gene matches: 4. The germline V gene encodes CDR1 MGHRA and CDR2 YSYEKL. The CDR3 length is 15 residues. The DNA for the CDR3 is TGCGCCAGCAGCCAAGCGGGAGGGCCCGAAGAGACCCAGTACTTC. It codes for CASSQAGGPEETQYF.

This clonotype came up many times. The rearrangement links TRBV27 to TRBJ1-4, with D uncertain. The CDR3 covers 16 residues. V shed 0 bases and J shed 3 bases, with 11 bases lying between them. Per germline, CDR1 MNHEY and CDR2 SMNVEV (reference sequence). CDR3 sequence (DNA): TGTGCCAGCAGTTTATCCCTTACTGAAGCTAATGAAAAACTGTTTTTT. Translated, it gives CASSLSLTEANEKLFF.

As for this clonotype: This clone may be a read error of a much larger clone one base away. The missing conserved phenylalanine or tryptophan at the end of this CDR3 makes a read error likely. J is TRBJ2-7 and V is TRBV9; maybe TRBD2 (7 bases). The V end was cut by 4 bases, the J end by 1 base, with 15 bases between. CDR3 length equals 15 residues. CDR1 SGDLS and CDR2 YYNGEE come from the germline V gene. CDR3 nucleotide sequence: TGTGCCAGCAGCCCGACGGGGGGCGGATCCTACGAGCAGTACTCC. It translates to CASSPTGGGSYEQYS.

This clonotype was recorded at least ten times. This chain joins TRBV6-5 and TRBJ2-5, with 8 bases lining up with TRBD2. In germline, CDR1 is MNHEY, CDR2 SVGAGI. The CDR3 loop spans 15 amino acids. V trimming: 4 bases; J trimming: 5 bases; junction bases outside the gene matches: 9. CDR3 sequence (DNA): TGTGCCAGCAGTTCCTCCGGGACTAGTTGGGAGACCCAGTACTTC. Translation gives CASSSSGTSWETQYF.

This clonotype was seen repeatedly, ten times or more. The chain joins TRBV20-1 to TRBJ1-2; 8 bases align to TRBD1. CDR1 and CDR2 (germline): DFQATT, SNEGSKA (reference sequence). J gave up 0 bases and V 6 bases, and 6 bases lay outside the gene matches. The CDR3 has 14 residues. This CDR3 is CSARPTGANYGYTF. As DNA, the CDR3 is TGCAGTGCCCGACCGACAGGGGCTAACTATGGCTACACCTTC.

This clonotype was detected ten times or more. This chain connects TRBV15 to TRBJ1-6; no clear D gene. CDR3 length: 17 amino acids. V lost 0 bases and J lost 0, with 9 bases in between. The germline gives CDR1 LNHNV, CDR2 YYDKDF (reference sequence). In DNA form, the CDR3 reads TGTGCCACCAGCAGAGAGGACCCCAGCTCCTATAATTCACCCCTCCACTTT. Translating it yields CATSREDPSSYNSPLHF.

About this clonotype: A junction end diverges from the germline sequence, so it may reflect a read error. The chain joins TRBV28 to TRBJ2-7; D is possibly TRBD2 (5 bases). From germline, CDR1 is MDHEN and CDR2 SYDVKM. This CDR3 has 12 amino acids. As DNA, the CDR3 is TGTGTCAGCAGTCAACTAGTTTACGAGCAGTACTTC. Translating it yields CVSSQLVYEQYF.

Notes on this clonotype: The junction and the germline gene differ at one end; a read error may be behind it. DNA of the CDR3: TGTGCCAGCAGTTTGGGGGGTTTCACAGATATGCAGTATTTT. Amino acids: CASSLGGFTDMQYF. This chain links TRBV12-3 or TRBV12-4 with TRBJ2-3; D is possibly TRBD2 (6 bases). CDR3 length: 14 residues.

V is TRBV4-3 and J is TRBJ2-7; no firm D call. The germline V gene has CDR1 LGHNA and CDR2 YSLEER. This CDR3 has 15 residues. V was trimmed by 0 bases and J by 1 base, leaving 10 bases between them. CDR3 DNA sequence: TGCGCCAGCAGCCAAGATCTTACAGTTTCCTACGAGCAGTACTTC. This translates into CASSQDLTVSYEQYF.

In its sample, this clonotype was seen many times. The rearrangement joins TRBV7-9 to TRBJ2-6; D is possibly TRBD1 (5 bases). Trimming left V 4 bases short and J 0 bases short, with 13 bases between. The CDR3 has 17 amino acids. From germline, CDR1 is SEHNR and CDR2 FQNEAQ (reference sequence). The CDR3 DNA reads TGTGCCAGCAGCTCCACCGAGACAGACTCTGGGGCCAACGTCCTGACTTTC. Its protein product is CASSSTETDSGANVLTF.

This chain links TRBV27 with TRBJ2-2, with D unresolved. Germline lookup yields CDR1 MNHEY and CDR2 SMNVEV (reference sequence). This CDR3 is built from 15 residues. With 8 bases removed from V and 2 bases from J, the gap between germline ends came to 15 bases. The CDR3 sequence: CASSLRGSNTGELFF. DNA of the CDR3: TGTGCCAGCTCACTACGAGGATCCAACACCGGGGAGCTGTTTTTT.

This clonotype was counted a single time. A read error may explain this, as a much larger clone is one base away. The genes are TRBV14 and TRBJ1-1, with 8 bases identical to TRBD1. The CDR3 is 13 residues long. The germline V gene encodes CDR1 SGHDN and CDR2 FVKESK. This CDR3 reads CARSLDRGAEAFF. For the CDR3, the DNA is TGTGCCAGAAGCCTCGACAGGGGAGCTGAAGCTTTCTTT.

This clonotype was seen more than once but under ten times. This chain connects TRBV14 to TRBJ2-1; 11 bases are shared with TRBD2. Losses at the gene ends were 2 bases for V and 10 bases for J; bases not matched to a gene: 4. Germline V lookup: CDR1 SGHDN, CDR2 FVKESK. This CDR3 region has 14 residues. CDR3 coding DNA: TGTGCCAGCAGCCAACGGACTAGCGGGCGAGAGCAGTTCTTC. It specifies CASSQRTSGREQFF.

This clonotype was seen repeatedly, ten times or more. The chain links TRBV29-1 to TRBJ2-1, with D maybe TRBD2 (6 bases). This CDR3 spans 14 amino acids. The germline V gene encodes CDR1 SQVTM and CDR2 ANQGSEA. The V end was cut by 6 bases, the J end by 0 bases, with 12 bases between. The CDR3 region is CSVDRDFSYNEQFF. CDR3 in DNA: TGCAGCGTAGACCGGGACTTCTCCTACAATGAGCAGTTCTTC.

This clonotype was counted at least ten times. The chain recombines TRBV18 with TRBJ2-4; D not resolved. Looked up from germline, CDR1 is KGHSH and CDR2 is LQKENI. V lost 6 bases and J 0 bases, leaving 27 bases between the germline ends. The CDR3 spans 20 residues. Here the CDR3 reads CASSLLGSSDPKLAKNIQYF. Written as DNA, the CDR3 is TGTGCCAGCTCCCTTCTCGGATCCAGCGATCCTAAACTAGCCAAAAACATTCAGTACTTC.

This clonotype was counted between two and nine times. V and J are TRBV30 and TRBJ1-3; D gene unclear. This CDR3 contains 14 residues. With 5 bases removed from V and 3 bases from J, the gap between germline ends came to 14 bases. The germline CDR1 and CDR2 sequences are GTSNPN and SVGIG (reference sequence). CDR3 loop: CAWAIEDLGNTIYF. CDR3 nucleotide sequence: TGTGCCTGGGCCATCGAGGACCTTGGAAACACCATATATTTT.

This clonotype showed up many times. The chain uses TRBV2 and TRBJ2-3, with 10 bases fitting TRBD2. V shed 7 bases and J 0 bases; nucleotides not matched to a gene: 10. The CDR3 extends over 17 amino acids. Germline CDR1 and CDR2: SNHLY and FYNNEI. The CDR3 DNA is TGTGCCAGCATTCCCAGTCGGACTAGCGGTAGCACAGATACGCAGTATTTT. It specifies CASIPSRTSGSTDTQYF.

This clonotype was counted ten times or more. V usage is TRBV29-1 and J usage is TRBJ2-5, with D possibly being TRBD2 (5 bases). CDR1 and CDR2 from the germline V gene are SQVTM and ANQGSEA. Between the trimmed V and J ends, which lost 3 bases and 3 bases, there was a span of 8 bases. CDR3 length: 12 residues. Here the CDR3 DNA reads TGCAGCGTTGATCACGGGGAAGAGACCCAGTACTTC. Encoded protein: CSVDHGEETQYF.

At least ten counts were recorded for this clonotype. This chain connects TRBV20-1 to TRBJ2-2, with D possibly being TRBD2 (5 bases). Germline V lookup: CDR1 DFQATT, CDR2 SNEGSKA (reference sequence). The V end lost 1 base, the J end lost 7 bases, and 16 bases lay between the germline ends. The CDR3 spans 15 residues. The CDR3 is CSARGRGNYIGELFF. The CDR3 DNA reads TGCAGTGCTAGAGGTCGGGGAAACTACATCGGGGAGCTGTTTTTT.

Worth noting for this clonotype: It is likely a read error, because the conserved phenylalanine at the end of the CDR3 is missing. The chain carries TRBV5-6 and TRBJ2-3; D remains ambiguous. The CDR3 is made up of 13 amino acids. The germline V and J ends were trimmed by 2 bases and 3 bases, with 7 bases remaining between them. CDR1 is SGHDT and CDR2 is YYEEEE in the germline V gene. The CDR3 sequence is CASSFTGTDTQYS. DNA of the CDR3: TGTGCCAGCAGCTTTACTGGAACAGATACGCAGTATTCT.

This clonotype has a handful of counts. The rearrangement links TRBV11-2 to TRBJ2-1, with 10 bases identical to TRBD2. Germline assignment: CDR1 SGHAT and CDR2 FQNNGV. The CDR3 runs 16 residues. V was clipped by 0 bases and J by 4 bases; unmatched bases: 3. DNA of the CDR3: TGTGCCAGCAGCTTAGAAAGCGGGGGGGTTTACAATGAGCAGTTCTTC. Encoded protein: CASSLESGGVYNEQFF. Complete variable domain (other parts from reference TRBV11-2 and TRBJ2-1): EAGVAQSPRYKIIEKRQSVAFWCNPISGHATLYWYQQILGQGPKLLIQFQNNGVVDDSQLPKDRFSAERLKGVDSTLKIQPAKLEDSAVYLCASSLESGGVYNEQFFGPGTRLTVL.

The chain employs TRBV20-1 and TRBJ2-1; D is perhaps TRBD2 (6 bases). The CDR3 runs to 14 residues. The germline CDR1 and CDR2 sequences are DFQATT and SNEGSKA (reference sequence). Trimming pared 0 bases from V and 5 bases from J, leaving 11 bases between. Here the CDR3 reads CSARDGSSDNEQFF. The CDR3 DNA follows: TGCAGTGCTAGAGATGGTTCTAGCGACAATGAGCAGTTCTTC.

A remark on this clonotype: A read error may be the cause here, since a much bigger clone is one base away. In DNA, the CDR3 is TGTGCCAGCAGTATGTCGACTAGCGGGAGTTCCTACGAGCAGTACTTC. Translation: CASSMSTSGSSYEQYF. This chain connects TRBV28 to TRBJ2-7, with 12 bases lining up with TRBD2. Germline CDR1 and CDR2: MDHEN and SYDVKM. The CDR3 runs 16 residues. V trimming: 5 bases; J trimming: 1 base; junction bases outside the gene matches: 6.

Of note for this clonotype: Possible read error: a much larger clone is one base away. V and J are TRBV7-9 and TRBJ2-7; D unresolved. This CDR3 contains 17 residues. Germline CDR1 is SEHNR and CDR2 is FQNEAQ (reference sequence). The CDR3 sequence is CATSLGPRTELPYEQYF. The CDR3 bases are TGTGCCACCAGCTTAGGCCCCCGAACAGAACTCCCCTACGAGCAGTACTTC.

This clonotype occurred once. A much bigger clone sits one base away, suggesting this may be a read error. The chain recombines TRBV14 with TRBJ1-2; the D is unclear. Germline loops: CDR1 SGHDN, CDR2 FVKESK. V lost 3 bases to trimming and J lost 5 bases, with 16 bases between them. CDR3 size: 15 residues. CDR3 sequence: CASSHKNKEAYGYTF. The CDR3 DNA sequence: TGTGCCAGCAGCCACAAGAACAAGGAAGCATATGGCTACACCTTC.

This clonotype was found many times. V and J are TRBV4-1 and TRBJ2-3, with D hard to call. Trimming stripped 1 base from V and 3 bases from J, with 5 bases between. The CDR3 totals 13 residues. Germline V CDR1 and CDR2: MGHRA, YSYEKL. In nucleotides, the CDR3 is TGCGCCAGCAGCCAAGGTCGGACAGATACGCAGTATTTT. Its translation is CASSQGRTDTQYF.

As regards this clonotype: This may arise from a read error, as a much more abundant clone is one base away. This likely comes from a read error, as the CDR3 has no conserved phenylalanine or tryptophan at its end. The chain joins TRBV4-1 to TRBJ2-2, with TRBD1 as a possible D gene (5 bases). CDR1 and CDR2 (germline): MGHRA, YSYEKL. V was cut by 1 base and J by 2 bases, with 11 bases left in between. There are 16 residues in the CDR3. CDR3 DNA: TGCGCCAGCAGCCAAGGAGTAGGGGTCAACACCGGGGAGCTGTTTTTA. As protein: CASSQGVGVNTGELFL.

As regards this clonotype: A much bigger clone sits one base away, suggesting this may be a read error. The V and J genes are TRBV20-1 and TRBJ2-3, with D uncertain. This CDR3 spans 13 amino acids. In germline, CDR1 is DFQATT, CDR2 SNEGSKA (reference sequence). The CDR3 sequence: CGARDSRRNTQYF. DNA for the CDR3: TGCGGTGCTAGAGATAGCAGGCGAAATACGCAGTATTTT.

Many counts were recorded for this clonotype. V is TRBV12-3 or TRBV12-4 and J is TRBJ2-1; 9 bases line up with TRBD2. J lost 8 bases, V lost 6 bases, and 11 bases had no gene match. This CDR3 is 15 amino acids long. Here the CDR3 reads CASSPGLAGSDEQFF. The CDR3 DNA is TGTGCCAGCAGCCCTGGGCTAGCGGGGTCGGATGAGCAGTTCTTC.